The following is a TCR beta chain sequence with its context. Its antigen is unidentified. Germline CDR1 and CDR2: SEHNR and FQNEAQ (reference sequence). The V and J ends lost 4 bases and 7 bases respectively, with 14 bases between them. The CDR3 runs to 14 residues. Indicated treatment: roughly 10-day PBMC culture with coronavirus spike peptide pools or control peptides (ViraFEST assay). Once obtained from cultured CD4+ T cells, the DNA was sequenced using the Oncomine TCR Beta short-read assay. MiXCR, run by TCRdb on the PCR reads, gives a single entry per CDR3 protein. The data contain around 15,000 distinct CDR3 sequences, approximately 44% of them singletons. This specimen comes from a study of vaccination and CD4 T cells after COVID-19. Study information: Post-COVID draws followed diagnosis by a median 101 days (range 35 to 161).

The chain joins TRBV7-9 to TRBJ2-1; TRBD1 might be the D (6 bases). The specimen was CD4+ T cells from blood, cultured in vitro, collected after SARS-CoV-2 vaccination. The receptor was isolated from a human donor who had recovered from COVID-19. The DNA for the CDR3 is TGTGCCAGCAGCTCCACCGCCCAGGGGAATGAGCAGTTCTTC. Encoded protein: CASSSTAQGNEQFF.